The 20 T cell receptor beta chains reported below all come from one sample, sequenced in a study of T cell repertoires in cytomegalovirus infection (dated by TCRdb to about 2019). The intended sense of this specimen's treatment or condition label: in vitro stimulation with specific CMV peptide epitopes to enrich CMV-specific T cells. Reads for this sample came from an Illumina HiSeq 1500. The public reads were run again by TCRdb, first through fastp at Q25 and then through MiXCR, and only productive beta chains were kept. Identical CDR3 proteins give one entry, which carries the most common genes and DNA. Recorded for this sample are 400,000 to 600,000 distinct CDR3 sequences; roughly 46% of them occurred a single time. The top ten constitute around 45% of the sample. No cognate antigen is known for these TCRs. This specimen was cultured PBMCs, taken from culture after CMV antigen stimulation. The source of these receptors is a human donor in good health (CMV status not recorded). Some clones in this sample may be carry-over from other donors' samples.

The rearrangement links TRBV15 to TRBJ2-7; D is unresolved. The V gene's germline CDR1 is LNHNV and CDR2 YYDKDF (reference sequence). V lost 0 bases to trimming and J lost 1 base, with 4 bases between them. The CDR3 has 13 residues. Here the CDR3 reads CATSRDLSYEQYF. The CDR3 DNA reads as TGTGCCACCAGCAGAGATTTGTCCTACGAGCAGTACTTC.

This chain joins TRBV6-2 or TRBV6-3 and TRBJ2-3, with TRBD2 matching 11 bases. The CDR3 has 17 residues. The germline gives CDR1 MNHEY, CDR2 SVGEGT. Unmatched junction bases numbered 9, after V lost 5 bases and J lost 2 bases. CDR3 in amino acids: CASSLRGTSGPTDTQYF. The CDR3 bases are TGTGCCAGCAGTCTCCGAGGGACTAGCGGACCCACAGATACGCAGTATTTT.

V is TRBV7-9 and J is TRBJ2-5, with 8 bases lining up with TRBD2. Germline assignment: CDR1 SEHNR and CDR2 FQNEAQ (reference sequence). The CDR3 contains 15 residues. V was clipped by 4 bases and J by 3 bases; unmatched bases: 7. The CDR3, as DNA: TGTGCCAGCAGCTCCTCCGGGACTAGGGAAGAGACCCAGTACTTC. This gives the protein CASSSSGTREETQYF.

The CDR3 DNA is TGTGCCAGCAGTTACAGCGGGACATCAGATGGCTACACCTTC. This sequence encodes CASSYSGTSDGYTF. The genes are TRBV6-2 or TRBV6-3 and TRBJ1-2; TRBD1 is a possible D gene (6 bases). Trimming removed 2 bases at V and 6 bases at J, with 13 bases between. The CDR3 is 14 amino acids. Germline values: CDR1 MNHEY, CDR2 SVGEGT.

For the CDR3, the DNA is TGTGCCAGCAGCCTCGACAGGCCTCACACTGAAGCTTTCTTT. It translates to CASSLDRPHTEAFF. The J gene is TRBJ1-1, the V gene TRBV7-2, with D tentatively TRBD1 (6 bases). The CDR3 covers 14 residues. CDR1 is SGHTA and CDR2 is FQGNSA in the germline V gene. Trimming pared 5 bases from V and 3 bases from J, leaving 13 bases between.

V gene TRBV6-1 combines with J gene TRBJ1-1; 11 nucleotides line up with TRBD1. CDR1 is MNHNS, CDR2 SASEGT, per germline. CDR3 length equals 14 residues. The junction had 5 bases not matched to a gene; V was cut back by 6 bases and J by 5 bases. In DNA form, the CDR3 reads TGTGCCAGCAGGGACAGGGGGCTACATACTGAAGCTTTCTTT. Amino acid sequence: CASRDRGLHTEAFF.

The chain combines TRBV5-4 with TRBJ2-3; no clear D. Per germline, CDR1 SGHNT and CDR2 YYREEE (reference sequence). The CDR3 has 14 residues. V was clipped by 0 bases and J by 6 bases, with 11 bases between them. CDR3 DNA sequence: TGTGCCAGCAGCTTGGCCCGTTCAAGGGATACGCAGTATTTT. As protein: CASSLARSRDTQYF. Combining the CDR3 with reference TRBV5-4 and TRBJ2-3 gives the whole variable domain ETGVTQSPTHLIKTRGQQVTLRCSSQSGHNTVSWYQQALGQGPQFIFQYYREEENGRGNFPPRFSGLQFPNYSSELNVNALELDDSALYLCASSLARSRDTQYFGPGTRLTVL.

This clonotype was seen a few times. The V gene is TRBV7-2, the J gene TRBJ1-5; D is possibly TRBD1 (6 bases). Germline assignment: CDR1 SGHTA and CDR2 FQGNSA. This CDR3 contains 15 residues. The ends were cut back, 5 bases at V and 5 bases at J, with 16 bases in the middle. This chain's CDR3 is CASSPHSTGYQPQHF. The CDR3, as DNA: TGTGCCAGCAGCCCCCACTCCACAGGGTATCAGCCCCAGCATTTT.

The sample holds a few counts of this clonotype. CDR3 amino acids: CASSLLEVAFF. The CDR3 DNA is TGTGCCAGCAGTCTGTTGGAGGTAGCTTTCTTT. The chain uses TRBV6-1 and TRBJ1-1; D call uncertain. The CDR3 totals 11 residues. Trimming stripped 5 bases from V and 10 bases from J, with 11 bases between. Germline V gene lookup returns CDR1 MNHNS and CDR2 SASEGT.

DNA for the CDR3: TGTGCCAGCAGTTCCCTCCCCGCCGGGGGCTCTAATCAGCCCCAGCATTTT. It translates to CASSSLPAGGSNQPQHF. This rearrangement joins TRBV6-2 or TRBV6-3 to TRBJ1-5, with D perhaps matching TRBD1 (6 bases). Germline V gives CDR1 MNHEY, CDR2 SVGEGT. With 4 bases removed from V and 4 bases from J, the gap between germline ends came to 20 bases. The CDR3 sequence is 17 residues long.

The chain recombines TRBV7-6 with TRBJ2-2; possibly TRBD1 or TRBD2 for D (5 bases each). Germline V CDR1 and CDR2: SGHVS, FNYEAQ. V lost 3 bases, J lost 0 bases, and 14 bases lay in between. This CDR3 spans 17 amino acids. CDR3 region: CASSLSGGTANTGELFF. The CDR3 DNA follows: TGTGCCAGCAGCTTGTCTGGTGGGACGGCGAACACCGGGGAGCTGTTTTTT.

The rearrangement joins TRBV7-9 to TRBJ1-4; D is uncertain. This CDR3 has 13 residues. V lost 6 bases and J lost 11, with 16 bases in between. Germline lookup yields CDR1 SEHNR and CDR2 FQNEAQ (reference sequence). CDR3 amino acids: CASRSREKPKLFF. The CDR3 DNA is TGTGCCAGCAGGAGTCGAGAGAAGCCGAAACTGTTTTTT. Using reference TRBV7-9 and TRBJ1-4 for the parts outside the CDR3, the full variable domain is DTGVSQNPRHKITKRGQNVTFRCDPISEHNRLYWYRQTLGQGPEFLTYFQNEAQLEKSRLLSDRFSAERPKGSFSTLEIQRTEQGDSAMYLCASRSREKPKLFFGSGTQLSVL.

The chain links TRBV29-1 to TRBJ2-4; TRBD1 matches 7 bases. Germline trimming cut 6 bases from V and 7 bases from J; bases unmatched to any gene: 15. Germline V lookup: CDR1 SQVTM, CDR2 ANQGSEA. The length of the CDR3 is 15 residues. CDR3: CSVGVRQGDANIQYF. As DNA, the CDR3 is TGCAGCGTGGGGGTGAGGCAGGGGGATGCGAACATTCAGTACTTC.

This chain uses TRBV6-1 with TRBJ2-3; tentative D call: TRBD2 (6 bases). V shed 2 bases and J shed 2 bases, with 14 bases lying between them. Germline V gene data show CDR1 as MNHNS and CDR2 as SASEGT. This CDR3 comprises 16 residues. This CDR3 reads CASSEWAGGPTDTQYF. CDR3 nucleotides: TGTGCCAGCAGTGAATGGGCAGGAGGGCCCACAGATACGCAGTATTTT.

This chain joins TRBV10-2 and TRBJ1-5; no reliable D call. Germline assignment: CDR1 WSHSY and CDR2 SAAADI. The CDR3 loop spans 17 amino acids. Trimming took off 0 bases at V and 4 bases at J, with 16 bases between the two ends. The CDR3 here is CASSESIIWGGNQPQHF. The CDR3 DNA reads TGCGCCAGCAGTGAGTCGATTATCTGGGGTGGAAATCAGCCCCAGCATTTT.

This chain links TRBV6-2 or TRBV6-3 with TRBJ2-7; TRBD1 matches 8 bases. The germline gives CDR1 MNHEY, CDR2 SVGEGT. V was clipped by 5 bases and J by 5 bases; unmatched bases: 8. This CDR3 is 14 amino acids long. In nucleotides, the CDR3 is TGTGCCAGCAGTACCCGGACAGGGCTAGACGAGCAGTACTTC. Encoded protein: CASSTRTGLDEQYF.

The rearrangement joins TRBV6-1 to TRBJ2-5; 8 bases are a match to TRBD1. The ends lost 2 bases at V and 5 bases at J; junction bases unmatched: 10. CDR3 size: 16 residues. Germline V CDR1 and CDR2: MNHNS, SASEGT. DNA of the CDR3: TGTGCCAGCAGTGAACGGCCCCAGGGGGCCATGGAGACCCAGTACTTC. It translates to CASSERPQGAMETQYF.

Turning to this clonotype: Likely a read error: the CDR3 ends without its conserved phenylalanine or tryptophan. The V gene is TRBV7-2, the J gene TRBJ2-3; D uncertain. This CDR3 region has 14 residues. V was cut by 3 bases and J by 0 bases, with 7 bases left in between. Per the germline V gene, CDR1 is SGHTA and CDR2 is FQGNSA. The CDR3 nucleotides read TGTGCCAGCAGCTTCGTCGCTAGCACAGATACGCAGTATTAT. Translating it yields CASSFVASTDTQYY.

The chain combines TRBV28 with TRBJ1-6; D call uncertain. Trimming removed 3 bases from V and 6 bases from J, with 9 bases in between. The CDR3 has 14 amino acids. The V gene's germline CDR1 is MDHEN and CDR2 SYDVKM. CDR3 residues: CASSFSGSNSPLHF. The DNA of the CDR3 is TGTGCCAGCAGTTTCTCGGGGAGTAATTCACCCCTCCACTTT.

This clonotype was observed once. The V call is TRBV29-1, the J call TRBJ2-7; D is ambiguous. V gave up 3 bases and J gave up 1 base, with 7 bases separating them. Germline loops: CDR1 SQVTM, CDR2 ANQGSEA. The CDR3 runs 12 residues. This chain's CDR3 is CSVDGGSYEQYF. The CDR3 region has the DNA TGCAGCGTTGATGGCGGATCCTACGAGCAGTACTTC.